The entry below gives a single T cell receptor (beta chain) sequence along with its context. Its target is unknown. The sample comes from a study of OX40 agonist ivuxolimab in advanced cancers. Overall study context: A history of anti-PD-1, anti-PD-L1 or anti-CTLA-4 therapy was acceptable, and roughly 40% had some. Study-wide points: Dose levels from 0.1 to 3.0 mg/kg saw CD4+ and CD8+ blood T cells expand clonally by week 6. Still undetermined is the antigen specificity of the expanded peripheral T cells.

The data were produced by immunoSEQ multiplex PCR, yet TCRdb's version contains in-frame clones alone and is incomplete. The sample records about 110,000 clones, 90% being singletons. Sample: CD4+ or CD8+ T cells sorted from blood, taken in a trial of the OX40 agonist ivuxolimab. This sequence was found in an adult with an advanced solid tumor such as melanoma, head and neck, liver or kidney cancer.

The CDR3 nucleotides are TGTGCCAGCAGCCTAACCGCTAACCCGGGCGGCGAGCAGTACTTC. Translating gives CASSLTANPGGEQYF. The V call is TRBV7-2, the J call TRBJ2-7; D unclear. In germline, CDR1 is SGHTA, CDR2 FQGNSA. The germline V and J ends were trimmed by 5 bases and 6 bases, with 20 bases remaining between them. The CDR3 is made up of 15 amino acids.